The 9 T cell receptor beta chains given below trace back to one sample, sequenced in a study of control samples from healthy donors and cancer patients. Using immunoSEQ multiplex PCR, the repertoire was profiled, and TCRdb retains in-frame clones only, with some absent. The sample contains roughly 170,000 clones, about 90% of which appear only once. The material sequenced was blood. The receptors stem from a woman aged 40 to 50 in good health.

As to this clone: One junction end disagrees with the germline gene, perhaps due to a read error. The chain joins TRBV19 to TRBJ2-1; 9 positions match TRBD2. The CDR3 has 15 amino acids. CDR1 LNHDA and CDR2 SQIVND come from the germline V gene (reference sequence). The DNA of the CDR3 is TGTGCCAGTAGTATCTCGAGCGGGGGGTCATCAGGGACGGTCTTC. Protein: CASSISSGGSSGTVF.

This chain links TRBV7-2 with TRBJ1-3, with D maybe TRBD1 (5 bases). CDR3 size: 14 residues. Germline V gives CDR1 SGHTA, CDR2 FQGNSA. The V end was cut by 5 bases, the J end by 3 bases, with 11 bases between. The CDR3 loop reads CASSRQGGGNTIYF. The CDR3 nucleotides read TGTGCCAGCAGCCGCCAGGGTGGTGGAAACACCATATATTTT.

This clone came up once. DNA for the CDR3: TGTGCCACCAGCAGAGAATATGGGGAAACTGGAAACACCATATATTTT. Protein: CATSREYGETGNTIYF. The rearrangement uses TRBV15 and TRBJ1-3; D unclear. CDR1 is LNHNV, CDR2 YYDKDF, per germline (reference sequence). Trimming took off 0 bases at V and 2 bases at J, with 11 bases between the two ends. The CDR3 extends over 16 amino acids.

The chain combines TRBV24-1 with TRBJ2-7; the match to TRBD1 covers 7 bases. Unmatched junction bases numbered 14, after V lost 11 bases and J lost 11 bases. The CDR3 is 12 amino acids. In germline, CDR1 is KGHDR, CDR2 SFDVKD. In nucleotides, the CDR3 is TGTGCCAGCAAGGGGACAGCTTTGAACAAGTACTTC. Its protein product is CASKGTALNKYF.

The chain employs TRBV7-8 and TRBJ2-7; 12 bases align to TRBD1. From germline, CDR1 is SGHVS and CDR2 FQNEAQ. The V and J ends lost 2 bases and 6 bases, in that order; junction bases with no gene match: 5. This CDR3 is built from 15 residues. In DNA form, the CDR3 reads TGTGCCAGCAGCTTATGGGGACAGGGGGCTGGCGAGCAGTACTTC. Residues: CASSLWGQGAGEQYF.

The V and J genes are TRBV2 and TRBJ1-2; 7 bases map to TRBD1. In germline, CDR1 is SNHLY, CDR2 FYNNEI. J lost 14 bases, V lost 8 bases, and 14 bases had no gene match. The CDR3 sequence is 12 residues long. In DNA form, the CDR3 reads TGTGCCAGCTCCCAGGGGGGACAGACGGTTACCTTC. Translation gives CASSQGGQTVTF.

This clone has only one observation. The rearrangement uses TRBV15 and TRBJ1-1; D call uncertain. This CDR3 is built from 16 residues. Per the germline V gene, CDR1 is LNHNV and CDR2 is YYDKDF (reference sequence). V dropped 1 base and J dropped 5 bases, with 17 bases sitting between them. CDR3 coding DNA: TGTGCCACCAGCAGAGGGGATGGTATAGGGAGGACTGAAGCTTTCTTT. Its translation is CATSRGDGIGRTEAFF. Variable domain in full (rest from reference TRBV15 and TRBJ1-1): DAMVIQNPRYQVTQFGKPVTLSCSQTLNHNVMYWYQQKSSQAPKLLFHYYDKDFNNEADTPDNFQSRRPNTSFCFLDIRSPGLGDTAMYLCATSRGDGIGRTEAFFGQGTRLTVV.

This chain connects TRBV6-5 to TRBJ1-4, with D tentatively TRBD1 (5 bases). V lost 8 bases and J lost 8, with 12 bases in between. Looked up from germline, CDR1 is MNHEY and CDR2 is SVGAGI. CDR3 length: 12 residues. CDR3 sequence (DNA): TGTGCCAGCTCCCCAGGGAGAGAAAAACTGTTTTTT. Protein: CASSPGREKLFF.

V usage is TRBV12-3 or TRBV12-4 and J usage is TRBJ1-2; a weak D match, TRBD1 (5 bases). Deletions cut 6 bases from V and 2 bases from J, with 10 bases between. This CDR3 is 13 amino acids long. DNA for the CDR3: TGTGCCAGCAGCCGGGACCCAAACTATGGCTACACCTTC. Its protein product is CASSRDPNYGYTF.